This T cell receptor (beta chain) is from a study of identical twins. V was shortened by 3 bases and J by 0 bases, with 11 bases between the two germline ends. Germline CDR1 is DFQATT and CDR2 is SNEGSKA (reference sequence). The CDR3 extends over 15 amino acids. Each CDR3 protein gets one entry after TCRdb re-called the 5' RACE reads with MiXCR. In the table there are about 210,000 distinct CDR3 sequences, about a tenth of which are singletons. This receptor was taken from a woman between 18 and 30 years old in good health. The chain joins TRBV20-1 to TRBJ2-2; no firm D call. Sequencing was performed on memory (CD45RO+) T cells sorted from blood. CDR3 in amino acids: CSASRQTSNTGELFF. The CDR3 DNA sequence: TGCAGTGCTAGCCGGCAGACATCGAACACCGGGGAGCTGTTTTTT.